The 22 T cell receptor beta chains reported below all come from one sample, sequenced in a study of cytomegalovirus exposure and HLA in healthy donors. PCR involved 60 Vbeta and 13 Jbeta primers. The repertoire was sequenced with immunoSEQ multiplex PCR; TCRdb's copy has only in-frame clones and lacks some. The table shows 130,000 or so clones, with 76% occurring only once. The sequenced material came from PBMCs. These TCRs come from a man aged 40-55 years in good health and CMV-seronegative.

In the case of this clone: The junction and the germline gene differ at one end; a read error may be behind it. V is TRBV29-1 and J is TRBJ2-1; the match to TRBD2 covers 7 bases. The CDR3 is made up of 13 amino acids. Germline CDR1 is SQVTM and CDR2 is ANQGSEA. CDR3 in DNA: TGCAGCGTCGAAGGGCTAGCGGAAGGGGTCCCGTTCTTC. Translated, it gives CSVEGLAEGVPFF.

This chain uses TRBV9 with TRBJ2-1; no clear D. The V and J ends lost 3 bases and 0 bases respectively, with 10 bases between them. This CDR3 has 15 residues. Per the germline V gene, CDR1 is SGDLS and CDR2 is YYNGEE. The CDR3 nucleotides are TGTGCCAGCAGCGGAGAGGTCAGCTCCTACAATGAGCAGTTCTTC. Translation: CASSGEVSSYNEQFF.

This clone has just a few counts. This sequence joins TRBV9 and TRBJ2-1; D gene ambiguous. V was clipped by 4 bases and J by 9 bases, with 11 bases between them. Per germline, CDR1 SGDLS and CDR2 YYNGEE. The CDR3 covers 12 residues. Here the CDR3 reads CASSSEDTEQFF. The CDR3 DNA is TGTGCCAGCAGCAGTGAGGATACTGAGCAGTTCTTC.

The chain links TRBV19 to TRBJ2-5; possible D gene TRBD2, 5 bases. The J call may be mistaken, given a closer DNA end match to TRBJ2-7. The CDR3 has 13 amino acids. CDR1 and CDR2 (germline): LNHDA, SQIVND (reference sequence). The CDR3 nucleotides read TGTGCCAGTAGCCCGGGGATCTCCTACGAGCAGTACTTC. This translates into CASSPGISYEQYF.

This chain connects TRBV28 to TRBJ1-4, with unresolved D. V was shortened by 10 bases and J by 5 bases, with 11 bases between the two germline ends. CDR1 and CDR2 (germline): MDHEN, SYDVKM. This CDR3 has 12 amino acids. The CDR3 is CATARLNEKLFF. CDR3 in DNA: TGTGCCACCGCGCGGCTAAATGAAAAACTGTTTTTT.

The DNA of the CDR3 is TGTGCCAGCAGTTATCGCGGGAACACTGAAGCTTTCTTT. Protein: CASSYRGNTEAFF. The chain links TRBV6-6 to TRBJ1-1; D remains unclear. This CDR3 has 13 residues. CDR1 is MNHNY and CDR2 is SVGAGI in the germline V gene (reference sequence). The V gene lost 3 bases and the J gene lost 1 base, with 6 bases spanning the gap.

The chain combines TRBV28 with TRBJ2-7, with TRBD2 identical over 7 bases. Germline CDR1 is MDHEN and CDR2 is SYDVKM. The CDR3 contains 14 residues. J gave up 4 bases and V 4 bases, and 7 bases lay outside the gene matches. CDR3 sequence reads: CASSSVGGGYEQYF. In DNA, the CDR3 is TGTGCCAGCAGTTCAGTGGGGGGGGGATACGAGCAGTACTTC.

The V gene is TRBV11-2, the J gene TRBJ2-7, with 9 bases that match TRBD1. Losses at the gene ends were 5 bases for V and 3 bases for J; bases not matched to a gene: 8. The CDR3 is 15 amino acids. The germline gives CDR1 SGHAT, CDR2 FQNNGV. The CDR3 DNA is TGTGCCAGCAGCATACCCGGGACAGGGCTCTACGAGCAGTACTTC. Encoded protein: CASSIPGTGLYEQYF.

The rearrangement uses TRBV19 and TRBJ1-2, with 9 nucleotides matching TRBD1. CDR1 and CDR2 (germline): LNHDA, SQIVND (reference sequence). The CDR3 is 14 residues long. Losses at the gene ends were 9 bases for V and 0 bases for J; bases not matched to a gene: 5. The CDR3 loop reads CASDRGGSNYGYTF. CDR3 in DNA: TGTGCCAGCGACAGGGGGGGTTCTAACTATGGCTACACCTTC. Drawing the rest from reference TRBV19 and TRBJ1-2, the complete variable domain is DGGITQSPKYLFRKEGQNVTLSCEQNLNHDAMYWYRQDPGQGLRLIYYSQIVNDFQKGDIAEGYSVSREKKESFPLTVTSAQKNPTAFYLCASDRGGSNYGYTFGSGTRLTVV.

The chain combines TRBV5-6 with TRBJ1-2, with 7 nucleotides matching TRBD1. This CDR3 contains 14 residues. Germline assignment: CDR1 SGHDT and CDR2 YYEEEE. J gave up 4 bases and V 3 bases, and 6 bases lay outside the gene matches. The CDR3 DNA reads TGTGCCAGCAGCTCTAAACAGGGGCCCTATGGCTACACCTTC. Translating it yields CASSSKQGPYGYTF.

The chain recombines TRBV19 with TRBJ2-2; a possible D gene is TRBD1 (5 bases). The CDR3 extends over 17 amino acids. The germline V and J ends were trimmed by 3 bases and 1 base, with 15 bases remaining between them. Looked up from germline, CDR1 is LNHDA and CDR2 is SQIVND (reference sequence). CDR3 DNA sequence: TGTGCCAGTAGTATGGGGCGGTGGAGCGTGAACACCGGGGAGCTGTTTTTT. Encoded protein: CASSMGRWSVNTGELFF.

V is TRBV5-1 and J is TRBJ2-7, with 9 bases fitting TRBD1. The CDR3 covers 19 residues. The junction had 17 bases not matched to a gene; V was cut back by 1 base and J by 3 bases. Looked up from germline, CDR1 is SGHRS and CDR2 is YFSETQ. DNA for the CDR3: TGCGCCAGCAGCTTGCAGGGACAGGGCCGTATAGGGGGATTCTACGAGCAGTACTTC. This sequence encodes CASSLQGQGRIGGFYEQYF. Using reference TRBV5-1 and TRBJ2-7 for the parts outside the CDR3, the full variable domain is KAGVTQTPRYLIKTRGQQVTLSCSPISGHRSVSWYQQTPGQGLQFLFEYFSETQRNKGNFPGRFSGRQFSNSRSEMNVSTLELGDSALYLCASSLQGQGRIGGFYEQYFGPGTRLTVT.

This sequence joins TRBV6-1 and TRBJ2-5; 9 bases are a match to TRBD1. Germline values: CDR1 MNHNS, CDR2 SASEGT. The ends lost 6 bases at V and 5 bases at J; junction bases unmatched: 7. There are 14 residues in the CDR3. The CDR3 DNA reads TGTGCCAGCAGCGCCACAGGGGGCGTCGAGACCCAGTACTTC. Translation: CASSATGGVETQYF.

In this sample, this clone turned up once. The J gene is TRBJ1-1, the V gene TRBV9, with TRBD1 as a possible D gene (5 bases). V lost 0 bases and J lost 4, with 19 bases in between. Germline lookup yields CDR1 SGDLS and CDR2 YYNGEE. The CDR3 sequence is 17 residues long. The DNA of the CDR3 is TGTGCCAGCAGCGTAGCTACGGCTCCGGGGGGGGGCACTGAAGCTTTCTTT. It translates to CASSVATAPGGGTEAFF.

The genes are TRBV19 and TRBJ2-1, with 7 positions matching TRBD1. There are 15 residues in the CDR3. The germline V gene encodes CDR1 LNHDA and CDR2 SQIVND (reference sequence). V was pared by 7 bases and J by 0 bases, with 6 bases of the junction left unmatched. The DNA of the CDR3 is TGTGCCAGTACCCCGACAGGGATCTCCTACAATGAGCAGTTCTTC. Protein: CASTPTGISYNEQFF. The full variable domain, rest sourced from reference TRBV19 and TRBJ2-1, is DGGITQSPKYLFRKEGQNVTLSCEQNLNHDAMYWYRQDPGQGLRLIYYSQIVNDFQKGDIAEGYSVSREKKESFPLTVTSAQKNPTAFYLCASTPTGISYNEQFFGPGTRLTVL.

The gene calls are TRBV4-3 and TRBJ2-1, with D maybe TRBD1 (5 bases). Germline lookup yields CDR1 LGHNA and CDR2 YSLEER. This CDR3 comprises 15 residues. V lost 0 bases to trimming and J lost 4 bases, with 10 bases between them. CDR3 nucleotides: TGCGCCAGCAGCCAAGATTCAGACAGTTACAATGAGCAGTTCTTC. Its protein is CASSQDSDSYNEQFF.

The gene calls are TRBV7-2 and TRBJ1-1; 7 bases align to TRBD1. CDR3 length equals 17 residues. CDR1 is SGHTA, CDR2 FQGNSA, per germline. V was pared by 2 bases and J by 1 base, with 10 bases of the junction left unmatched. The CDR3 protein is CASSLSLYDRANTEAFF. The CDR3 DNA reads TGTGCCAGCAGCTTATCTTTATACGACAGGGCGAACACTGAAGCTTTCTTT.

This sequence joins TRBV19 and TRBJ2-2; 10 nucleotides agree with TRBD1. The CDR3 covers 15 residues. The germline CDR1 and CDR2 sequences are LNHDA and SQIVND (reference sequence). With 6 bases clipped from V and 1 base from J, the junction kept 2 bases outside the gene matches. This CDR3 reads CASRRTGGNTGELFF. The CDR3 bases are TGTGCCAGTAGGAGGACAGGGGGGAACACCGGGGAGCTGTTTTTT.

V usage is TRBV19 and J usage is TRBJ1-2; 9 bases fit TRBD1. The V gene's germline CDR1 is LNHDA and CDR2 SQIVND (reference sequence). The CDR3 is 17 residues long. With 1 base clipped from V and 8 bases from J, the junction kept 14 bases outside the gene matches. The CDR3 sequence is CASSIALGQGFRYGYTF. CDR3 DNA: TGTGCCAGTAGTATAGCCCTGGGACAGGGCTTTCGCTACGGCTACACCTTC.

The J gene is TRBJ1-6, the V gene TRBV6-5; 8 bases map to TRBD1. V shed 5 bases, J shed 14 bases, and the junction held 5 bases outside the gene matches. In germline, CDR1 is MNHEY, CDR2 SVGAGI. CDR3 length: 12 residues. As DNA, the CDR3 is TGTGCCAGCAGTACAGGGGGGGGTACCCTCCACTTT. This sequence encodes CASSTGGGTLHF.

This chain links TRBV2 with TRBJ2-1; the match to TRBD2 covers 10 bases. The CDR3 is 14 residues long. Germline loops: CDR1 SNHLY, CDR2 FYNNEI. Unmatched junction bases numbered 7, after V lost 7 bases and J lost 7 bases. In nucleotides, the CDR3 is TGTGCCAGCACCCAGGCTAGCGGGGGAAATGAGCAGTTCTTC. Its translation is CASTQASGGNEQFF. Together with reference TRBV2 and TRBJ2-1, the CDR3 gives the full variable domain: EPEVTQTPSHQVTQMGQEVILRCVPISNHLYFYWYRQILGQKVEFLVSFYNNEISEKSEIFDDQFSVERPDGSNFTLKIRSTKLEDSAMYFCASTQASGGNEQFFGPGTRLTVL.

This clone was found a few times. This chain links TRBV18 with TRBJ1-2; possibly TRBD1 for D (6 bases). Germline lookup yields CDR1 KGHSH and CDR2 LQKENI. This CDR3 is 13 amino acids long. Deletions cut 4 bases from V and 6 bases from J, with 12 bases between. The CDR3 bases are TGTGCCAGCTCACGAGGACAGTTAGATGGCTACACCTTC. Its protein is CASSRGQLDGYTF.